This T cell receptor beta chain was sequenced in a study of shared clonotypes between healthy human individuals. Study results and limitations: Sharing across a few donors was seen in roughly 5.2% of naive CD4 clonotypes.

CDR1 and CDR2 (germline): MGHRA, YSYEKL. The CDR3 has 20 amino acids. V lost 5 bases, J lost 6 bases, and 31 bases lay in between. To note about this clone: Its antigen remains unidentified.

Only in-frame clones appear in the TCRdb table, and some are missing; sequencing was by immunoSEQ multiplex PCR. The sample yields about 2.4 million clones, roughly 93% seen once. Sequenced material: naive CD4+ T cells from PBMCs. Subset described: CD45RA+ positively selected. This chain connects TRBV4-1 to TRBJ2-2; weak D call: TRBD2 (7 bases). This sequence originates from a man aged 18 to 30 in good health. Some clones in this sample may be carry-over from other donors' samples. The CDR3 nucleotides are TGCGCCAGCAGCTTGCGAGCGGCGAGGGGGGGGAATCGTGTGGCCGGGGAGCTGTTTTTT. It is translated as CASSLRAARGGNRVAGELFF.